The 9 T cell receptor beta chains below come from one sample, sequenced in a study of CD8 T cells in Susac syndrome. After extraction with the RNeasy kit, about 0.5 to 1 ug of the RNA was reverse transcribed using random hexamers. MiXCR, run by TCRdb on the immunoSEQ multiplex PCR reads, gives a single entry per CDR3 protein. The sample holds 180,000 or so distinct CDR3 sequences, around 96% seen once. Specimen: CD4+ T cells from PBMCs. All receptors derive from a human donor in good health.

CDR3 in DNA: TGTGCCAGCAGCCCCCGGGTTCGGGGGGACACTGAAGCTTTCTTT. The encoded protein is CASSPRVRGDTEAFF. The J gene is TRBJ1-1, the V gene TRBV13; possible D gene TRBD1, 5 bases. CDR3 length: 15 residues. V lost 5 bases and J lost 3, with 16 bases in between. The germline V gene has CDR1 PRHDT and CDR2 FYEKMQ (reference sequence).

V usage is TRBV27 and J usage is TRBJ2-3, with 8 bases that match TRBD2. Unmatched junction bases numbered 13, after V lost 0 bases and J lost 2 bases. The CDR3 runs to 19 residues. Germline V lookup: CDR1 MNHEY, CDR2 SMNVEV (reference sequence). The CDR3 here is CASSLSPFRAGAHTDTQYF. DNA for the CDR3: TGTGCCAGCAGTTTATCGCCCTTCAGAGCGGGAGCTCACACAGATACGCAGTATTTT.

The CDR3 sequence is CASTAAGSSYEQYF. The DNA of the CDR3 is TGTGCCAGCACTGCCGCTGGCAGCTCCTACGAGCAGTACTTC. The chain joins TRBV28 to TRBJ2-7; D is unclear. The CDR3 totals 14 residues. The V gene's germline CDR1 is MDHEN and CDR2 SYDVKM. V dropped 7 bases and J dropped 0 bases, with 13 bases sitting between them.

This clonotype was seen only once. The chain uses TRBV2 and TRBJ2-5, with 7 bases identical to TRBD2. V lost 8 bases and J lost 5; bases outside the gene matches: 5. Germline V CDR1 and CDR2: SNHLY, FYNNEI. The CDR3 has 12 residues. The CDR3, as DNA: TGTGCCAGCCGGGGGGACGGGGAGACCCAGTACTTC. Protein: CASRGDGETQYF.

The chain employs TRBV15 and TRBJ2-3, with 8 bases lining up with TRBD1. The germline V gene encodes CDR1 LNHNV and CDR2 YYDKDF (reference sequence). J was trimmed by 0 bases and V by 6 bases; bases with no gene match: 2. The CDR3 runs 14 residues. The CDR3 protein is CATRRQGSTDTQYF. The CDR3 DNA follows: TGTGCCACCAGGAGACAGGGGAGCACAGATACGCAGTATTTT. Drawing the rest from reference TRBV15 and TRBJ2-3, the complete variable domain is DAMVIQNPRYQVTQFGKPVTLSCSQTLNHNVMYWYQQKSSQAPKLLFHYYDKDFNNEADTPDNFQSRRPNTSFCFLDIRSPGLGDTAMYLCATRRQGSTDTQYFGPGTRLTVL.

J is TRBJ2-4 and V is TRBV30, with TRBD2 matching over 8 bases. Looked up from germline, CDR1 is GTSNPN and CDR2 is SVGIG (reference sequence). The V segment lost 3 bases and the J segment 3 bases; nucleotides outside the gene matches: 7. This CDR3 comprises 15 residues. CDR3 nucleotides: TGTGCCTGGAGGAGCCGGGAGGGAGGCAAAAACATTCAGTACTTC. It is translated as CAWRSREGGKNIQYF.

This clonotype was observed a few times. The chain recombines TRBV18 with TRBJ2-1; 9 bases are shared with TRBD2. CDR3 length: 14 amino acids. Losses at the gene ends were 3 bases for V and 6 bases for J; bases not matched to a gene: 3. Per germline, CDR1 KGHSH and CDR2 LQKENI. Written as DNA, the CDR3 is TGTGCCAGCTCACCGGGGACTAGCCGCAATGAGCAGTTCTTC. It encodes CASSPGTSRNEQFF. Complete variable domain (other parts from reference TRBV18 and TRBJ2-1): NAGVMQNPRHLVRRRGQEARLRCSPMKGHSHVYWYRQLPEEGLKFMVYLQKENIIDESGMPKERFSAEFPKEGPSILRIQQVVRGDSAAYFCASSPGTSRNEQFFGPGTRLTVL.

The chain joins TRBV6-6 to TRBJ1-1, with D hard to call. Per the germline V gene, CDR1 is MNHNY and CDR2 is SVGAGI (reference sequence). The CDR3 loop spans 14 amino acids. Trimming left V 0 bases short and J 4 bases short, with 9 bases between. The CDR3 DNA sequence: TGTGCCAGCAGTTACTCAATCCGGACCACTGAAGCTTTCTTT. It is translated as CASSYSIRTTEAFF.

The chain links TRBV3-1 to TRBJ2-5, with 13 positions matching TRBD2. With 5 bases clipped from V and 5 bases from J, the junction kept 5 bases outside the gene matches. This CDR3 has 15 amino acids. Germline V gives CDR1 LGHDT, CDR2 YNNKEL (reference sequence). The CDR3 DNA sequence: TGTGCCAGCAGCGCCGGGACTAGCGGGACGGAGACCCAGTACTTC. Residues: CASSAGTSGTETQYF.